These 21 T cell receptor beta chains came from one sample sequenced in a study of T-cell reconstitution after alpha-beta-depleted transplantation in children. Preparation of the TCRbeta library was carried out with unique molecular identifiers. TCRdb re-derived calls from the PCR reads in MiXCR, one entry per CDR3 protein. The sample holds some 840,000 distinct CDR3 sequences; 16% are singletons and the top ten take about 4.6%. The material sequenced was PBMCs, mostly from graft donor cells, taken 360 days after TCRalphabeta/CD19-depleted stem cell transplant. The receptor source for this set is a male patient younger than 18 who had a stem cell transplant for acute lymphoblastic leukemia, so the T cells may come from the graft donor.

The sample holds many counts of this clonotype. The genes are TRBV5-4 and TRBJ2-7; 9 positions match TRBD2. Germline V lookup: CDR1 SGHNT, CDR2 YYREEE (reference sequence). The J segment lost 2 bases and the V segment lost 7 bases, leaving 10 bases of the junction unmatched. This CDR3 region has 15 residues. The CDR3 bases are TGTGCCAGCCATCGAGGAATAGCGGGAGCCTACGAGCAGTACTTC. Its translation: CASHRGIAGAYEQYF.

There are a few counts of this clonotype. V is TRBV4-1 and J is TRBJ2-3, with TRBD2 identical over 7 bases. Germline loops: CDR1 MGHRA, CDR2 YSYEKL. The CDR3 contains 16 residues. V was clipped by 5 bases and J by 5 bases; unmatched bases: 13. CDR3 residues: CASSKSTGREKDTQYF. CDR3 DNA: TGCGCCAGCAGCAAGTCGACTGGGCGGGAGAAAGATACGCAGTATTTT.

This clonotype turned up a few times. This chain uses TRBV30 with TRBJ1-5; 10 bases line up with TRBD1. CDR1 and CDR2 (germline): GTSNPN, SVGIG (reference sequence). V trimming: 0 bases; J trimming: 3 bases; junction bases outside the gene matches: 8. The CDR3 totals 17 residues. Here the CDR3 reads CAWSVWGQGLINQPQHF. The CDR3 DNA reads as TGTGCCTGGAGTGTATGGGGACAGGGGTTGATCAATCAGCCCCAGCATTTT. Using reference TRBV30 and TRBJ1-5 for the parts outside the CDR3, the full variable domain is SQTIHQWPATLVQPVGSPLSLECTVEGTSNPNLYWYRQAAGRGLQLLFYSVGIGQISSEVPQNLSASRPQDRQFILSSKKLLLSDSGFYLCAWSVWGQGLINQPQHFGDGTRLSIL.

V is TRBV5-1 and J is TRBJ1-2; no definite D call. The V end lost 4 bases, the J end lost 0 bases, and 13 bases lay between the germline ends. The CDR3 sequence is 15 residues long. The germline V gene encodes CDR1 SGHRS and CDR2 YFSETQ. CDR3 DNA sequence: TGCGCCAGCAGCGTCACTAGATTAGCTAACTATGGCTACACCTTC. Residues: CASSVTRLANYGYTF.

This clonotype was counted a few times. The gene calls are TRBV12-3 or TRBV12-4 and TRBJ1-1; D perhaps matches TRBD1 (6 bases). V was shortened by 5 bases and J by 2 bases, with 12 bases between the two germline ends. This CDR3 is built from 14 residues. The chain's CDR3 is CASSRQVLNTEAFF. The CDR3 bases are TGTGCCAGCAGTCGACAGGTGCTAAACACTGAAGCTTTCTTT.

This clonotype was seen more than once but under ten times. J is TRBJ2-7 and V is TRBV10-2; a weak D match, TRBD2 (6 bases). The CDR3 totals 15 residues. The V end lost 3 bases, the J end lost 1 base, and 13 bases lay between the germline ends. From germline, CDR1 is WSHSY and CDR2 SAAADI. DNA for the CDR3: TGCGCCAGCAGTGATTTTGCGGGACGATCCTACGAGCAGTACTTC. It is translated as CASSDFAGRSYEQYF.

Only a few counts were recorded for this clonotype. This chain connects TRBV24-1 to TRBJ2-5, with a tentative D call TRBD2 (5 bases). With 0 bases removed from V and 0 bases from J, the gap between germline ends came to 19 bases. The CDR3 contains 19 residues. Looked up from germline, CDR1 is KGHDR and CDR2 is SFDVKD. CDR3 bases: TGTGCCACCAGTGATTTGGGCTGGACGGGATGGGGATACCAAGAGACCCAGTACTTC. Protein sequence: CATSDLGWTGWGYQETQYF.

This clonotype came up many times. The chain couples TRBV10-2 to TRBJ2-7; D possibly corresponds to TRBD1 (6 bases). CDR1 is WSHSY and CDR2 is SAAADI in the germline V gene. V lost 5 bases and J lost 2, with 13 bases in between. This CDR3 contains 14 residues. In DNA form, the CDR3 reads TGCGCCAGCAGTTCCGGGACAAATACCTACGAGCAGTACTTC. Translation gives CASSSGTNTYEQYF.

This clonotype has a single count. This sequence joins TRBV5-1 and TRBJ2-1; no definite D call. Trimming took off 0 bases at V and 0 bases at J, with 10 bases between the two ends. In germline, CDR1 is SGHRS, CDR2 YFSETQ. This CDR3 contains 16 residues. CDR3 bases: TGCGCCAGCAGCTTGGCGATCCATAGCTCCTACAATGAGCAGTTCTTC. This translates into CASSLAIHSSYNEQFF.

The genes are TRBV20-1 and TRBJ2-1, with 11 bases matching TRBD2. Per germline, CDR1 DFQATT and CDR2 SNEGSKA (reference sequence). The junction had 7 bases not matched to a gene; V was cut back by 5 bases and J by 7 bases. The length of the CDR3 is 14 residues. CDR3 residues: CSAPTSGTSNEQFF. The CDR3 DNA is TGCAGTGCTCCGACTAGCGGGACTAGTAATGAGCAGTTCTTC.

To note about this clonotype: This may be a read error: a much more frequent sequence differs by one nucleotide. The chain joins TRBV5-1 to TRBJ1-2; 7 positions agree with TRBD1. Trimming at V came to 4 bases and at J to 4 bases, leaving 4 bases not matched to a gene. The CDR3 consists of 13 residues. The germline gives CDR1 SGHRS, CDR2 YFSETQ. CDR3 nucleotide sequence: TGCGCCAGCAGCGGGGACAGCGTCTATGGCTACACCTTC. Translated, it gives CASSGDSVYGYTF.

This clonotype was seen a handful of times. CDR3: CASSARGLAGEETQYF. In DNA form, the CDR3 reads TGTGCCAGCAGCGCCAGGGGACTAGCGGGAGAAGAGACCCAGTACTTC. V gene TRBV9 combines with J gene TRBJ2-5; 14 positions agree with TRBD2. The germline gives CDR1 SGDLS, CDR2 YYNGEE. The V gene end was trimmed by 3 bases and the J gene end by 3 bases; junction bases not matched to a gene: 4. The CDR3 has 16 residues. Full variable domain (missing parts from reference TRBV9 and TRBJ2-5): DSGVTQTPKHLITATGQRVTLRCSPRSGDLSVYWYQQSLDQGLQFLIQYYNGEERAKGNILERFSAQQFPDLHSELNLSSLELGDSALYFCASSARGLAGEETQYFGPGTRLLVL.

This clonotype occurred a few times. J is TRBJ2-1 and V is TRBV5-1, with TRBD2 identical over 7 bases. The CDR3 consists of 11 residues. The germline gives CDR1 SGHRS, CDR2 YFSETQ. The V segment lost 3 bases and the J segment 9 bases; nucleotides outside the gene matches: 0. The CDR3 reads CASSWEGEQFF. The DNA for the CDR3 is TGCGCCAGCAGCTGGGAGGGTGAGCAGTTCTTC.

This clonotype was found many times. V gene TRBV7-9 combines with J gene TRBJ1-1; D gene unclear. Trimming removed 3 bases at V and 3 bases at J, with 14 bases between. Per the germline V gene, CDR1 is SEHNR and CDR2 is FQNEAQ (reference sequence). This CDR3 has 15 residues. CDR3 in DNA: TGTGCCAGCAGCTTGGCCTTAAGGGTGGACACTGAAGCTTTCTTT. Protein product: CASSLALRVDTEAFF. Combining the CDR3 with reference TRBV7-9 and TRBJ1-1 gives the whole variable domain DTGVSQNPRHKITKRGQNVTFRCDPISEHNRLYWYRQTLGQGPEFLTYFQNEAQLEKSRLLSDRFSAERPKGSFSTLEIQRTEQGDSAMYLCASSLALRVDTEAFFGQGTRLTVV.

This clonotype was seen a few times. The chain recombines TRBV6-5 with TRBJ2-2; D not certain. CDR3 size: 16 residues. Germline CDR1 reads MNHEY; CDR2 reads SVGAGI. The V end was cut by 0 bases, the J end by 0 bases, with 8 bases between. The CDR3 DNA follows: TGTGCCAGCAGTTACTCTGGGCTCGCGAACACCGGGGAGCTGTTTTTT. It is translated as CASSYSGLANTGELFF.

This chain joins TRBV2 and TRBJ2-3; 7 bases fit TRBD1. The CDR3 covers 14 residues. CDR1 and CDR2 from the germline V gene are SNHLY and FYNNEI. With V trimmed by 6 bases and J by 7 bases, 10 bases remained unmatched. CDR3: CASRTTGRGNTQYF. CDR3 DNA: TGTGCCAGCAGGACGACAGGGCGCGGAAATACGCAGTATTTT.

There are a few counts of this clonotype. The V gene is TRBV7-9, the J gene TRBJ1-1; no clear D. This CDR3 is built from 14 residues. Germline V CDR1 and CDR2: SEHNR, FQNEAQ (reference sequence). V gave up 2 bases and J gave up 5 bases, with 12 bases separating them. CDR3 residues: CASSLLTSNTEAFF. The CDR3 nucleotides are TGTGCCAGCAGCTTATTAACCAGCAATACTGAAGCTTTCTTT.

In DNA form, the CDR3 reads TGTGCCAGCAGCCAAGAACGGACACTACTCCATAATTCACCCCTCCACTTT. Amino acid sequence: CASSQERTLLHNSPLHF. The gene calls are TRBV3-1 and TRBJ1-6; a weak D match, TRBD1 (5 bases). CDR3 length: 17 amino acids. Trimming took 0 bases from V and 5 from J, leaving 14 bases between them. CDR1 and CDR2 (germline): LGHDT, YNNKEL (reference sequence).

The chain recombines TRBV7-2 with TRBJ2-7; D unclear. Germline V gene sequence: CDR1 SGHTA, CDR2 FQGNSA. V lost 1 base to trimming and J lost 5 bases, with 15 bases between them. The CDR3 is made up of 15 amino acids. CDR3 sequence: CASSLVGSGVHEQYF. CDR3 nucleotide sequence: TGTGCCAGCAGCTTAGTCGGGTCGGGTGTCCACGAGCAGTACTTC.

This clonotype was counted only a few times. The CDR3 protein is CSATVPQRDGYTF. CDR3 DNA: TGCAGTGCTACGGTTCCCCAACGGGATGGCTACACCTTC. The genes are TRBV20-1 and TRBJ1-2; D gene unclear. Between the trimmed V and J ends, which lost 4 bases and 6 bases, there was a span of 15 bases. Germline values: CDR1 DFQATT, CDR2 SNEGSKA (reference sequence). The CDR3 extends over 13 amino acids.

This clonotype has ten or more counts. This rearrangement joins TRBV3-1 to TRBJ2-2, with 10 bases identical to TRBD1. The CDR3 totals 17 residues. From germline, CDR1 is LGHDT and CDR2 YNNKEL (reference sequence). V lost 4 bases, J lost 1 base, and 6 bases stayed unmatched. The CDR3 loop reads CASSRGQGGLNTGELFF. The CDR3 DNA reads as TGTGCCAGCAGCCGTGGACAGGGGGGATTGAACACCGGGGAGCTGTTTTTT.